Described below is a single T cell receptor beta chain sequence and its context. Using immunoSEQ multiplex PCR, the repertoire was profiled, and TCRdb retains in-frame clones only, with some absent. The table lists under 250,000 clones, less than 85% of them singletons. The trim removed 4 bases at V and 4 bases at J, leaving 10 bases unmatched. The CDR3 is made up of 18 amino acids. Germline-derived CDR1 and CDR2 are MGHRA and YSYEKL. This sample was taken from a study of blood T cell repertoires in COVID-19. Overall study: PBMCs, B-cell-depleted T cells, or T cells were the source of the cDNA or gDNA that made up the material.

The gene calls are TRBV4-1 and TRBJ2-3; TRBD2 matches 14 bases. The origin of this receptor is a woman in her 70s with acute or convalescent COVID-19. What was sequenced was peripheral blood. The CDR3 sequence: CASSLTSGGADGPDTQYF. The CDR3 DNA is TGCGCCAGCAGCCTGACTAGCGGGGGGGCCGATGGCCCAGATACGCAGTATTTT.